This TCR beta chain was profiled in a study of identical twins (TCRdb year 2016). Regarding the study in general: TCR alpha and beta repertoires from monozygotic twins, unrelated adults of various ages and cord blood were deep-sequenced to test whether fetal clonotypes persist. To rule out contamination, the twin experiments were replicated at different times with different library preparation protocols. The study at large found these results: Out-of-frame TCR alpha sequences shared between twins showed an excess of low generation-probability sequences compared with coincidental sharing between unrelated individuals. A weaker excess of twin sharing was found in beta out-of-frame sequences because the signal-to-noise ratio was lowered by fewer shared sequences. Conclusions relied on cross-sectional statistical analysis, since the same donors could not be followed over many years. Out-of-frame TCR alpha sharing in monozygotic twins was systematically underestimated by recombination models, whereas sharing between unrelated individuals was in agreement with the recombination models. Invariant T cells such as MAIT and iNKT could partly confound zero-insertion analyses, though diverse VJ usage argued against this for most clonotypes. Fewer insertions were carried by abundant cord blood beta clonotypes, a similar but weaker trend appeared in young adult naive repertoires, and no such trend appeared in memory repertoires.

Every donor was a healthy Caucasian. Three unrelated non-twin adults were also sequenced: a male aged 18 to 30, a male aged 50 to 60 and a female aged 50 to 60. Miltenyi CD45RO+ enrichment and human naive T-cell isolation kits were used to isolate memory (CD45RO+) and naive T cells from PBMC. As encoded in the germline V gene (reference sequence), CDR1 is WNHNN while CDR2 is SYGVQD. The CDR3 covers 12 residues, taking in both the cysteine and the phenylalanine. Only the CDR3 DNA stays, 36 bases, in frame from base 1. V was cut back by 0 bases and J by 7 bases, leaving a gap of 4 bases between them. The protocol used for the library was 5' RACE. Sequencing took place on an Illumina HiSeq 2000. Template switching added a universal primer binding site, and the final cDNA carried a unique molecular identifier that allowed TCR cDNA molecules to be counted accurately. Specific primers in the conserved constant-segment region were used to synthesize first-strand cDNA for TCR alpha and beta chains. To control for contamination, every cDNA library carried two barcodes: a SMART-Mk sample barcode plus Illumina barcodes. TruSeq adapter sequences, together with Illumina sample barcodes, were added in two successive PCR steps. The TCR alpha and beta cDNA libraries were sequenced on the Illumina HiSeq platform using custom primers. The source study handled its data this way. Unique molecular identifiers were extracted from raw reads with MiGEC, and CDR3 positions were determined with MiXCR. For each individual, recombination models were inferred using an EM algorithm with the repgenHMM and IGoR tools. Shared clonotype analysis was performed with the tcR package in R, normalizing sharing by the product of cloneset sizes. To study raw recombination without the effects of thymic and clonal selection, out-of-frame nonproductive sequences were analyzed. Using fastp trimming at Q25 and MiXCR clonotype assembly, TCRdb reanalyzed the public sequencing data and kept in-frame beta chains. Identical CDR3 protein sequences are pooled into one entry, listed with their most common genes and DNA. The V and J calls were not made by the authors but by TCRdb's processing. Here the sample has approximately 690,000 distinct CDR3 sequences; approximately 6% occur a single time. Approximately 2% of the sample is in the top ten clones.

This clonotype was detected many times. The target of this receptor is not known. One base away there is no much larger clone; base qualities are not given. Sequenced material: naive T cells sorted from blood. The cell subset or site label of this sample denotes: cells isolated with a human naive T-cell isolation kit. The rearranged segments are TRBV10-1 and TRBJ1-5, with the D gene too uncertain to name. The TCR comes from a man between 18 and 29 years old in good health. The sequenced DNA: TGCGCCAGCAGTGAGTCGAACCAGCCCCAGCATTTT. Translated, this is CASSESNQPQHF.